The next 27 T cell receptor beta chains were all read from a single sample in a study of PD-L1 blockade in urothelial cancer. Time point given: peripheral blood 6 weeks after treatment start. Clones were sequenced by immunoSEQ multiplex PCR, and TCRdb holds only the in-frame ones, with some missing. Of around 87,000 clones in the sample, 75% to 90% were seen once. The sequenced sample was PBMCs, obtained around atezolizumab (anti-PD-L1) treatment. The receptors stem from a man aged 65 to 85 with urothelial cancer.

CDR3 sequence: CASSYPPGGRNQPQHF. CDR3 nucleotide sequence: TGTGCCAGCAGTTACCCCCCCGGGGGGCGGAATCAGCCCCAGCATTTT. V and J are TRBV6-6 and TRBJ1-5; D is possibly TRBD1 (6 bases). The V and J ends lost 2 bases and 4 bases respectively, with 15 bases between them. This CDR3 contains 16 residues. Germline assignment: CDR1 MNHNY and CDR2 SVGAGI (reference sequence).

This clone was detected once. CDR3 region: CASSILAGGEKLFF. The CDR3 nucleotides read TGTGCCAGTAGTATCCTGGCAGGGGGGGAAAAACTGTTTTTT. The chain uses TRBV19 and TRBJ1-4; 7 bases agree with TRBD1. This CDR3 spans 14 amino acids. Trimming at V came to 3 bases and at J to 8 bases, leaving 6 bases not matched to a gene. Germline V CDR1 and CDR2: LNHDA, SQIVND (reference sequence).

CDR3 coding DNA: TGCGCCAGCAACGAGAGGGAAGGAGGGACCCAGTACTTC. Translating it yields CASNEREGGTQYF. The chain has TRBV5-1 and TRBJ2-5; D may be TRBD2 (5 bases). This CDR3 region has 13 residues. Germline V gene sequence: CDR1 SGHRS, CDR2 YFSETQ. Trimming pared 6 bases from V and 7 bases from J, leaving 16 bases between.

CDR3 in amino acids: CASSQTTGGPYEQYF. As DNA, the CDR3 is TGTGCCAGCAGCCAAACGACAGGGGGTCCTTACGAGCAGTACTTC. The chain carries TRBV14 and TRBJ2-7; 9 bases agree with TRBD1. This CDR3 has 15 residues. Trimming at V came to 2 bases and at J to 4 bases, leaving 6 bases not matched to a gene. Germline CDR1 SGHDN, CDR2 FVKESK. Together with reference TRBV14 and TRBJ2-7, the CDR3 gives the full variable domain: EAGVTQFPSHSVIEKGQTVTLRCDPISGHDNLYWYRRVMGKEIKFLLHFVKESKQDESGMPNNRFLAERTGGTYSTLKVQPAELEDSGVYFCASSQTTGGPYEQYFGPGTRLTVT.

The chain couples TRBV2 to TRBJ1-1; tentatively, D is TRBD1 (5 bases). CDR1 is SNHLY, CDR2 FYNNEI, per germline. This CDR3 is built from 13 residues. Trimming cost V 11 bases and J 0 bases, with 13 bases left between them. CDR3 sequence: CAGLTDMNTEAFF. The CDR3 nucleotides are TGTGCCGGCTTGACAGACATGAACACTGAAGCTTTCTTT.

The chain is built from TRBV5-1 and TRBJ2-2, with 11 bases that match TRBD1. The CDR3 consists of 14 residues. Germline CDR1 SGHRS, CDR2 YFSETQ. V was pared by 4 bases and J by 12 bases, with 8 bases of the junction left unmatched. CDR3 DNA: TGCGCCAGCAGCCCGGGACAGGGGGGATGGCAGCTGTTTTTT. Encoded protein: CASSPGQGGWQLFF.

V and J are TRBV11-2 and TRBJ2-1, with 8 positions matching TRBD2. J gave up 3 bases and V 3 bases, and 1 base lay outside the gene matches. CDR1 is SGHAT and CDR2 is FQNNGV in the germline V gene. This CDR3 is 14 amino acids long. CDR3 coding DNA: TGTGCCAGCAGCTTTAGCGGGGACTACAATGAGCAGTTCTTC. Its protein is CASSFSGDYNEQFF.

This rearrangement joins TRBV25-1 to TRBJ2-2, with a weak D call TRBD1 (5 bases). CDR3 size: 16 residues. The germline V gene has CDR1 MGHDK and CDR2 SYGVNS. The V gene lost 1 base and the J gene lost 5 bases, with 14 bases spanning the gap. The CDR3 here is CASSESLAGRTGELFF. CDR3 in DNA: TGTGCCAGCAGTGAATCACTGGCAGGGCGGACCGGGGAGCTGTTTTTT.

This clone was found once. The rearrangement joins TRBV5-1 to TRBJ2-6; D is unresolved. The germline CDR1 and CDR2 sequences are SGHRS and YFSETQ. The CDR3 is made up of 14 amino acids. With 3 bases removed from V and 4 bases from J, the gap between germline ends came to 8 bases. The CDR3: CASSSGTGANVLTF. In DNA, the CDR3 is TGCGCCAGCAGCTCAGGAACCGGGGCCAACGTCCTGACTTTC. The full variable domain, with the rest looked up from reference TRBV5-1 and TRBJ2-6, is KAGVTQTPRYLIKTRGQQVTLSCSPISGHRSVSWYQQTPGQGLQFLFEYFSETQRNKGNFPGRFSGRQFSNSRSEMNVSTLELGDSALYLCASSSGTGANVLTFGAGSRLTVL.

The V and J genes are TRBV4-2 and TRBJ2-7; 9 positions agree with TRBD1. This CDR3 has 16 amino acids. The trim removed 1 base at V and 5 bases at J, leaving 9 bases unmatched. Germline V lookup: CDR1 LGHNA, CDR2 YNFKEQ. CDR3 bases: TGTGCCAGCAGCCAAGGGGACAGGGTTTTATTCGACGAGCAGTACTTC. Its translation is CASSQGDRVLFDEQYF.

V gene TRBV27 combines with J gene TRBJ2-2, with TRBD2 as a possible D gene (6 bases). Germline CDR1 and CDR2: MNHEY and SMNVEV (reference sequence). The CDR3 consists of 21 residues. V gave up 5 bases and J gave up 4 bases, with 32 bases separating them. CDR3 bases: TGTGCCAGCAGTAGAAGACTCCGGGATCAGGTACCCGGGAGAGGCACCGGGGAGCTGTTTTTT. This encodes CASSRRLRDQVPGRGTGELFF.

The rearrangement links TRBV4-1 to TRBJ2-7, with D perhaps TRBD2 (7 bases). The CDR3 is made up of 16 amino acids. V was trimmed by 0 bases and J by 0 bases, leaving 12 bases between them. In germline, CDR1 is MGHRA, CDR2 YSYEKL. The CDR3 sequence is CASSQDAGEGSYEQYF. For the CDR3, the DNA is TGCGCCAGCAGCCAAGACGCAGGGGAGGGCTCCTACGAGCAGTACTTC.

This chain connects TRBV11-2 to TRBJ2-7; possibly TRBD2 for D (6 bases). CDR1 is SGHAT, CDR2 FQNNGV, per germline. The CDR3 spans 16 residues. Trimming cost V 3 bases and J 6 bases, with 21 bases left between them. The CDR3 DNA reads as TGTGCCAGCAGCTTTCCCGGGTCGGCGGGACCCATCGAGCAGTACTTC. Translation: CASSFPGSAGPIEQYF.

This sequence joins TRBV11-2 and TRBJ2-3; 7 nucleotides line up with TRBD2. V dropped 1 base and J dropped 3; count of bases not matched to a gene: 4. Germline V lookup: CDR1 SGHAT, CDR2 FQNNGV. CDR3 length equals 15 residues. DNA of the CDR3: TGTGCCAGCAGCTTAGGGGCCGGGGGGACAGATACGCAGTATTTT. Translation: CASSLGAGGTDTQYF. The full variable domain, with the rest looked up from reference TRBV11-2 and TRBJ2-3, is EAGVAQSPRYKIIEKRQSVAFWCNPISGHATLYWYQQILGQGPKLLIQFQNNGVVDDSQLPKDRFSAERLKGVDSTLKIQPAKLEDSAVYLCASSLGAGGTDTQYFGPGTRLTVL.

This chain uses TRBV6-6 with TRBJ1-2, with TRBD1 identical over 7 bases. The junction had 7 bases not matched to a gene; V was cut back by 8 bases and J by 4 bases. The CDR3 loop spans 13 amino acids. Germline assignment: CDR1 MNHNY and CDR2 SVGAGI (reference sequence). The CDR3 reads CASEGAEVYGYTF. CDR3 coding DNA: TGTGCCAGCGAGGGGGCTGAAGTCTATGGCTACACCTTC.

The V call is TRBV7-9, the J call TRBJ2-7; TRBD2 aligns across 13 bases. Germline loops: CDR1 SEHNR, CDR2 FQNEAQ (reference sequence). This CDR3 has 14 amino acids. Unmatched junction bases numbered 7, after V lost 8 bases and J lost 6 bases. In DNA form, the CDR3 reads TGTGCCAGCGGAAGACTAGCGGGGGGTGGCGAGCAGTACTTC. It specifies CASGRLAGGGEQYF.

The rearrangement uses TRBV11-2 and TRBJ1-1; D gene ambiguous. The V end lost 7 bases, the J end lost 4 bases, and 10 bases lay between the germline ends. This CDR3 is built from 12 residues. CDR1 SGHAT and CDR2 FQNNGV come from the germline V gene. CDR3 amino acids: CASTTGGTEAFF. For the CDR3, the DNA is TGTGCCAGCACCACTGGAGGCACTGAAGCTTTCTTT.

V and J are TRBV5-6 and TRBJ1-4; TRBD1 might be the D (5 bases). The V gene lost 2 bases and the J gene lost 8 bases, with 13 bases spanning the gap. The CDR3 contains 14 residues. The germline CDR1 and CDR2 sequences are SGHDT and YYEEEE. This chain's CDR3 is CASSLFLQGEKLFF. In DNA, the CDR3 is TGTGCCAGCAGCTTATTTTTGCAGGGCGAAAAACTGTTTTTT.

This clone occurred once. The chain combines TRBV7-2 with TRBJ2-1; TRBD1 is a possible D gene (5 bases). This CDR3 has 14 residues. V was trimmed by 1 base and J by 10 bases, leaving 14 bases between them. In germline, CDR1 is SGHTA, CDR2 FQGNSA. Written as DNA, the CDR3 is TGTGCCAGCAGCTTAGACCGCTTCTGGGGCGAGCAGTTCTTC. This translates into CASSLDRFWGEQFF.

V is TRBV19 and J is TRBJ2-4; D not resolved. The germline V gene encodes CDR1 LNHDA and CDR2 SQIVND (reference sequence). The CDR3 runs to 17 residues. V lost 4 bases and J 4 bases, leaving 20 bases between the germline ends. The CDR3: CASSTLGTLAAKNIQYF. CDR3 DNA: TGTGCCAGTAGTACGCTGGGCACCTTGGCTGCTAAAAACATTCAGTACTTC.

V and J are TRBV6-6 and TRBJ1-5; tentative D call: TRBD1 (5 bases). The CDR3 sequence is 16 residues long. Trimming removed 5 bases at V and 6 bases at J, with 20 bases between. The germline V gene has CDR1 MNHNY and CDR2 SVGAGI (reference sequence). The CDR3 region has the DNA TGTGCCAGCAGTCAGACAGAGGCGGATAGAGCTCAGCCCCAGCATTTT. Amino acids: CASSQTEADRAQPQHF.

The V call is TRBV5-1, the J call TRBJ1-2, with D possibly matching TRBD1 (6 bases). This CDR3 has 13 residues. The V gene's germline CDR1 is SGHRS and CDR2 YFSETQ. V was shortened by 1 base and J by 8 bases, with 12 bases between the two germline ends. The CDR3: CASSLSPQGGYTF. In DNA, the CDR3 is TGCGCCAGCAGCTTGTCGCCGCAGGGGGGCTACACCTTC.

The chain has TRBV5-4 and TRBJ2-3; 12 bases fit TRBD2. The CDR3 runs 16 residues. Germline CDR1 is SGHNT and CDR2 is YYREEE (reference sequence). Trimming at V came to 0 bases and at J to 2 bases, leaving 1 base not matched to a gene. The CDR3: CASSLGLAGATDTQYF. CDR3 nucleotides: TGTGCCAGCAGCTTGGGACTAGCGGGGGCCACAGATACGCAGTATTTT.

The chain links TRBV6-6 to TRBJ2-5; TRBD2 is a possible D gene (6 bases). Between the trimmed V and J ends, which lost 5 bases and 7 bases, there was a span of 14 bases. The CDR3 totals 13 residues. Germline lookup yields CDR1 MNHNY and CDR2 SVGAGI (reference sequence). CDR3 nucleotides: TGTGCCAGCAGTCTCGGGGGTGCTGGGACCCAGTACTTC. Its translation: CASSLGGAGTQYF.

The CDR3 DNA sequence: TGCGCCAGCAGCTTTGGGGAGGTCACTGAAGCTTTCTTT. Protein: CASSFGEVTEAFF. The chain recombines TRBV5-1 with TRBJ1-1, with D hard to call. The CDR3 is 13 amino acids. Germline lookup yields CDR1 SGHRS and CDR2 YFSETQ. Trimming took 2 bases from V and 4 from J, leaving 9 bases between them. Variable domain in full (rest from reference TRBV5-1 and TRBJ1-1): KAGVTQTPRYLIKTRGQQVTLSCSPISGHRSVSWYQQTPGQGLQFLFEYFSETQRNKGNFPGRFSGRQFSNSRSEMNVSTLELGDSALYLCASSFGEVTEAFFGQGTRLTVV.

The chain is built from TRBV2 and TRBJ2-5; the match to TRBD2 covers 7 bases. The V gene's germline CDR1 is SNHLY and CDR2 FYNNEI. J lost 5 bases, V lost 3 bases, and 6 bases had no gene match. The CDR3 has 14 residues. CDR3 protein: CASSELGRGETQYF. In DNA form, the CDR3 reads TGTGCCAGCAGTGAGCTGGGGCGGGGGGAGACCCAGTACTTC. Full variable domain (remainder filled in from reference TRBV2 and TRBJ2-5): EPEVTQTPSHQVTQMGQEVILRCVPISNHLYFYWYRQILGQKVEFLVSFYNNEISEKSEIFDDQFSVERPDGSNFTLKIRSTKLEDSAMYFCASSELGRGETQYFGPGTRLLVL.

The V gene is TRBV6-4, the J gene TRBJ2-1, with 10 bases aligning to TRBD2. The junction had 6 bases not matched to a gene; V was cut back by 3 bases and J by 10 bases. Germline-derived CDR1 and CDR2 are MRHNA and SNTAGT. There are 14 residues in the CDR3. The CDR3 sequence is CASSETSGEGEQFF. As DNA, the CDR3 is TGTGCCAGCAGTGAAACTAGCGGGGAAGGCGAGCAGTTCTTC.